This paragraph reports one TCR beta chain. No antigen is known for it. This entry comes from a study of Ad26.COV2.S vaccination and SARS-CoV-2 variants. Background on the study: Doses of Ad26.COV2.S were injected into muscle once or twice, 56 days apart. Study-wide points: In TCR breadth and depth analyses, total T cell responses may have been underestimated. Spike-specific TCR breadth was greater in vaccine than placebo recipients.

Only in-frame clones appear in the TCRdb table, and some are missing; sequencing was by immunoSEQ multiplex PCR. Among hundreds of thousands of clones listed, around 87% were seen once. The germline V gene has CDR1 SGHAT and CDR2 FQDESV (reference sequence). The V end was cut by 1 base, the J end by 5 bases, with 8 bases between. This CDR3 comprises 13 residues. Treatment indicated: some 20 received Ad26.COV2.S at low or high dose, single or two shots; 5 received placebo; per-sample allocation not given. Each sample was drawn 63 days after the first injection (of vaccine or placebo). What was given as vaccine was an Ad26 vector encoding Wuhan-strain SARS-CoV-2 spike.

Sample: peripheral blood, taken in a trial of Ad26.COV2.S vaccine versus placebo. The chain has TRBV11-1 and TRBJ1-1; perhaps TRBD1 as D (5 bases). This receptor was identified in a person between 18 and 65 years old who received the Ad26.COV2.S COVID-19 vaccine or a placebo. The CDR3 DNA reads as TGTGCCAGCAGCTTAGTGGGACGGACTGAAGCTTTCTTT. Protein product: CASSLVGRTEAFF.